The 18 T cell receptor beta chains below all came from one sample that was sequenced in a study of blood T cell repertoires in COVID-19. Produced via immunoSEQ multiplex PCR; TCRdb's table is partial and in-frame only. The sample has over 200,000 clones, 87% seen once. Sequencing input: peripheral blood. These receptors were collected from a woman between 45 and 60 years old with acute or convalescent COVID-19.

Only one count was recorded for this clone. CDR3 DNA: TGTGCCAGCAGCCCGCGGGCGGGGATGAACACTGAAGCTTTCTTT. It yields the protein CASSPRAGMNTEAFF. The chain couples TRBV9 to TRBJ1-1; D remains unclear. The V gene's germline CDR1 is SGDLS and CDR2 YYNGEE. The CDR3 is 15 amino acids. V was pared by 4 bases and J by 0 bases, with 13 bases between.

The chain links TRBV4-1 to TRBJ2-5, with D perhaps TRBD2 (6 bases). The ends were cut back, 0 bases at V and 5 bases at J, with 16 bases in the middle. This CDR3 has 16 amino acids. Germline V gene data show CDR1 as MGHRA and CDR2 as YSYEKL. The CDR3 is CASSQDNSGSEETQYF. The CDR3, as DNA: TGCGCCAGCAGCCAAGACAATAGCGGAAGCGAGGAGACCCAGTACTTC.

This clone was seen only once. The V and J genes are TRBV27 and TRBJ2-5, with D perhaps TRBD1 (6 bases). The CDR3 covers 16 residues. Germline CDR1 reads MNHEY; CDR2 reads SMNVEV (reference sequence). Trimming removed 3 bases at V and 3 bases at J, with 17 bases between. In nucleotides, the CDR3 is TGTGCCAGCAGTTTGACCGCCGGGACAACCAAAGAGACCCAGTACTTC. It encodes CASSLTAGTTKETQYF.

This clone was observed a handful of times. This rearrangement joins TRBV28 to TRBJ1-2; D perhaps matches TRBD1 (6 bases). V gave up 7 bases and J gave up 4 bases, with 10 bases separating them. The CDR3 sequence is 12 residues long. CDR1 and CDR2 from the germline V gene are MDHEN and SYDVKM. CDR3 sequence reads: CASMEGGYGYTF. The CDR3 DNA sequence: TGTGCCAGCATGGAAGGGGGCTATGGCTACACCTTC.

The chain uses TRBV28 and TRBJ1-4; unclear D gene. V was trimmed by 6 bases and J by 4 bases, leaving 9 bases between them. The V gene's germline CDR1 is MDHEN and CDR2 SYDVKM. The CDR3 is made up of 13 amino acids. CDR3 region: CASRRLDNEKLFF. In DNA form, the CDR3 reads TGTGCCAGCAGAAGACTCGATAATGAAAAACTGTTTTTT.

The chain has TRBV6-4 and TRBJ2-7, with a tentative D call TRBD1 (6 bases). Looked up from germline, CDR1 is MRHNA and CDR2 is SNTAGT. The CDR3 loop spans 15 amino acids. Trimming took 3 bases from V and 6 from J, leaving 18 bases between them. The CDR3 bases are TGTGCCAGCAGTGAAGTGGTTGGCAGGGGTAGCGAGCAGTACTTC. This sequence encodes CASSEVVGRGSEQYF.

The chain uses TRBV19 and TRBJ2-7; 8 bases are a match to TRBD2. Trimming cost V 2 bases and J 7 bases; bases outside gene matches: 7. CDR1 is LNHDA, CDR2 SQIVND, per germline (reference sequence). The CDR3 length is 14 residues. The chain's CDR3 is CASSITGRAEEQYF. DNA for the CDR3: TGTGCCAGTAGTATAACCGGGAGGGCCGAAGAGCAGTACTTC.

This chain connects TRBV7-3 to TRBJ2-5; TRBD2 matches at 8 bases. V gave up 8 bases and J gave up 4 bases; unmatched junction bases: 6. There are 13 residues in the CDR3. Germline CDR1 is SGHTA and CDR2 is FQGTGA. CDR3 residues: CASAREGRETQYF. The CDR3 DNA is TGTGCCAGCGCCCGGGAGGGTCGAGAGACCCAGTACTTC.

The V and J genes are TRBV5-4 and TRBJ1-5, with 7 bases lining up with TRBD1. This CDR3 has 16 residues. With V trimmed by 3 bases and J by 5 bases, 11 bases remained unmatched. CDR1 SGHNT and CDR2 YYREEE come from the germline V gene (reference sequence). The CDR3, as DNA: TGTGCCAGCAGCTGGCGACAGGGCGCTTCCTATCAGCCCCAGCATTTT. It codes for CASSWRQGASYQPQHF.

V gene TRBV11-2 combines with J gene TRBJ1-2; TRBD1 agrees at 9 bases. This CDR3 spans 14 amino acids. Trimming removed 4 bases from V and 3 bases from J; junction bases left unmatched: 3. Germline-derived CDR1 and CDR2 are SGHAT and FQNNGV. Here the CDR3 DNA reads TGTGCCAGCAGCTCGACAGGGGGGTACTATGGCTACACCTTC. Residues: CASSSTGGYYGYTF.

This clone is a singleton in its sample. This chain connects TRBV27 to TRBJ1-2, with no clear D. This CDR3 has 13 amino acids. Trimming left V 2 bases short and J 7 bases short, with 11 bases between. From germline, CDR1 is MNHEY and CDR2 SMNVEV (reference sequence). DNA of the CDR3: TGTGCCAGCAGTTTAACGGGGTTTGGTGGCTACACCTTC. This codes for CASSLTGFGGYTF.

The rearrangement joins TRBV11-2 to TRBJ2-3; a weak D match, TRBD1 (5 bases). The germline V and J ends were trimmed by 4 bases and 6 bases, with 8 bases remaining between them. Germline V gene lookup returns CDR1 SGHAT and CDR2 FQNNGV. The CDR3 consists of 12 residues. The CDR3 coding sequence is TGTGCCAGCAGCTGGGGCTTCGATACGCAGTATTTT. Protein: CASSWGFDTQYF.

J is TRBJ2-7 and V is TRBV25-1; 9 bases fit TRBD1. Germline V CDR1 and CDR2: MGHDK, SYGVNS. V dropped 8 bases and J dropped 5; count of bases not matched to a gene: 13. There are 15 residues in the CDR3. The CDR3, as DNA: TGTGCCAGCCGATCGCGTGAGGGACAGGGTCACGAGCAGTACTTC. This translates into CASRSREGQGHEQYF.

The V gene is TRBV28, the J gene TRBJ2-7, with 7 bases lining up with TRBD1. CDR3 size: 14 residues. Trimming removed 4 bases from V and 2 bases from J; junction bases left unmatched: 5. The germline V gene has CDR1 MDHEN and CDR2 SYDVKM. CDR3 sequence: CASSSPQGTYEQYF. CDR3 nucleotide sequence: TGTGCCAGCAGTTCACCACAGGGGACCTACGAGCAGTACTTC.

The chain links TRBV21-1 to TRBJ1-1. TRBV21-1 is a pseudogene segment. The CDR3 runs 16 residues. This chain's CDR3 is CASSKVDSFPGTEAFF. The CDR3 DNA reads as TGTGCCAGCAGCAAAGTGGACTCTTTCCCAGGCACTGAAGCTTTCTTT.

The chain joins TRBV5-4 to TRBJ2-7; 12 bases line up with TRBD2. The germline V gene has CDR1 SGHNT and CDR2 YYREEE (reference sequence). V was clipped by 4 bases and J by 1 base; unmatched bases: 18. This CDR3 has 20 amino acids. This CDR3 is CASSPDPTLAGGWRSYEQYF. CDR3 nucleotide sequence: TGTGCCAGCAGCCCGGACCCAACGCTAGCGGGAGGGTGGCGGTCCTACGAGCAGTACTTC.

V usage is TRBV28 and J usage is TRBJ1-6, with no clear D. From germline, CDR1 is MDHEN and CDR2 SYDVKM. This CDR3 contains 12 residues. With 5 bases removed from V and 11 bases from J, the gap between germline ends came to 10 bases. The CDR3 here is CASSGREAPLHF. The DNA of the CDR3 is TGTGCCAGCAGTGGTAGAGAAGCACCCCTCCACTTT.

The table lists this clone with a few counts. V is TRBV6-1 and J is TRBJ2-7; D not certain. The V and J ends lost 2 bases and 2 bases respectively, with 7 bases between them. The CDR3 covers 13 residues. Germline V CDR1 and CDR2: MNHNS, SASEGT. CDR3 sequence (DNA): TGTGCCAGCAGTGAACAGGCAGCCTACGAGCAGTACTTC. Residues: CASSEQAAYEQYF.